This record covers a single T cell receptor beta chain. Its antigen is not known. The record originates from a study of beta chain features in type 1 diabetes. About the study: Examined across all samples were approximately 99 million sorted cells.

The sequenced template was cDNA made from the entire isolated RNA. Assay used: immunoSEQ multiplex PCR; TCRdb lists only in-frame clones, some missing. The sample consists of around 710,000 clones, approximately 13% of them appearing once. The CDR3 loop spans 12 amino acids. Germline CDR1 reads SGHNT; CDR2 reads YENEEA. Deletions cut 0 bases from V and 3 bases from J, with 2 bases between. Study-wide results and limits: A pattern of fewer insertions and more deletions at VDJ junctions was seen in type 1 diabetes patients. Type 1 diabetes patients had moderately but significantly shorter TCRB CDR3s in all four CD4+ subsets. A definitive answer on HLA type influencing TCRB rearrangement was not reached here.

The sequence came from a man aged 30 to 45 with type 1 diabetes. The chain couples TRBV11-3 to TRBJ1-1; D not resolved. The sample comprised naive CD4+ T cells from blood. CDR3 bases: TGTGCCAGCAGCTTAGAGTACACTGAAGCTTTCTTT. Its translation: CASSLEYTEAFF.